The T cell receptor (beta chain) described here comes from a study of cytomegalovirus exposure and HLA in healthy donors. The primer mix had 60 Vbeta and 13 Jbeta primers. Per the original data handling: A follow-up analysis tallied tens of millions of unique TCR beta chains, approximately 11 million shared. Profiling relied on immunoSEQ multiplex PCR, and the TCRdb table lists in-frame clones only, not all of them. V and J calls and clone size are those listed in that table; D and trimming were worked out from the DNA. This sample has some 40,000 clones, with 53% found just once. Germline-derived CDR1 and CDR2 are SGHTA and FQGTGA. The CDR3 contains 13 residues. V dropped 4 bases and J dropped 3; count of bases not matched to a gene: 1.

Sequencing input: PBMCs. The sequence came from a woman between 40 and 50 years old in good health and CMV-seropositive. This rearrangement joins TRBV7-3 to TRBJ2-3, with 7 bases aligning to TRBD2. Here the CDR3 DNA reads TGTGCCAGCAGCTCAGCGGGAACAGATACGCAGTATTTT. Its protein product is CASSSAGTDTQYF. Full variable domain (missing parts from reference TRBV7-3 and TRBJ2-3): GAGVSQTPSNKVTEKGKYVELRCDPISGHTALYWYRQSLGQGPEFLIYFQGTGAADDSGLPNDRFFAVRPEGSVSTLKIQRTERGDSAVYLCASSSAGTDTQYFGPGTRLTVL.